This T cell receptor beta chain was observed in a study of CD8 T cells in Susac syndrome. cDNA came from approximately 0.5 to 1 ug RNA primed by random hexamers. The TCR beta CDR3 was amplified by immunoSEQ multiplex PCR across 54 Vbeta, 13 Jbeta. TCRdb reanalysed the immunoSEQ multiplex PCR reads using MiXCR and keeps one entry per CDR3 protein. Of some 170,000 distinct CDR3 sequences in the sample, 85% to 95% are singletons; the top ten hold around 0.13%. Matched for age and sex, the controls were healthy donors. Isolation of CD8+ and CD4+ T cells was performed negatively, whereas enrichment of TEMRA cells was done by FACS. This TCR was sampled from a human donor in good health. The sample consisted of CD4+ T cells from PBMCs.

Here the CDR3 reads CASTSASGGWETQYF. CDR3 DNA: TGTGCCAGCACCTCCGCTAGCGGGGGTTGGGAGACCCAGTACTTC. The chain joins TRBV6-6 to TRBJ2-5; 10 positions match TRBD2. This CDR3 region has 15 residues. Germline-derived CDR1 and CDR2 are MNHNY and SVGAGI (reference sequence). V lost 7 bases, J lost 5 bases, and 10 bases stayed unmatched.